The 5 T cell receptor beta chains presented below share a single source sample, sequenced in a study of T cells in women clearing cervical HPV infection. Here immunoSEQ multiplex PCR was the method, and the copy in TCRdb shows in-frame clones only, minus some. Here the sample table reports 30,000 to 35,000 clones. Material: blood buffy coat. Every receptor here comes from a woman aged 18-70 years with a cervical HPV16 infection that either progressed to CIN3+ or cleared (not recorded which).

As to this clone: The read ends 3 residues shy of where the CDR3 ends; the end is completed using the germline J gene. V is TRBV7-8 and J is TRBJ2-2; TRBD1 aligns across 7 bases. The CDR3 loop spans 14 amino acids. The germline V gene encodes CDR1 SGHVS and CDR2 FQNEAQ. CDR3 bases read: TGTGCCAGCAGCTTGGACAGGAGAAATGAAAAG. Protein: CASSLDRRNEK. The whole CDR3 protein reads CASSLDRRNEKLFF.

A remark on this clone: The read gets to within 3 residues of the CDR3 end, and the germline J gene fills in the rest. The J gene is TRBJ2-3, the V gene TRBV5-4, with 9 bases aligning to TRBD2. The germline V gene encodes CDR1 SGHNT and CDR2 YYREEE (reference sequence). The length of the CDR3 is 14 residues. V shed 7 bases, J shed 6 bases, and the junction held 9 bases outside the gene matches. The DNA read from the CDR3 is TGTGCCAGCCGTTCTAGCGGGATATGGGATACG. Its translation is CASRSSGIWDT. The full CDR3 is CASRSSGIWDTQYF.

The CDR3 DNA, read in part, is TGTGCCAGCAGCTTACGAGCGGCCACAGATACG. This gives the protein CASSLRAATDT. The CDR3 in full is CASSLRAATDTQYF. The V and J genes are TRBV13 and TRBJ2-3; D is perhaps TRBD2 (5 bases). With the read ending 3 residues before the CDR3 end, the germline J gene is used to fill in that end. The CDR3 runs 14 residues. Germline values: CDR1 PRHDT, CDR2 FYEKMQ (reference sequence). The V and J ends lost 2 bases and 2 bases respectively, with 8 bases between them.

About this clone: The read stops 3 residues short of the end of the CDR3; the missing end is completed from the germline J gene. The chain is built from TRBV29-1 and TRBJ2-5; weak D call: TRBD1 (6 bases). There are 14 residues in the CDR3. Germline CDR1 is SQVTM and CDR2 is ANQGSEA. V shed 3 bases and J shed 2 bases, with 13 bases lying between them. The CDR3 region is CSVDPGVRQETQYF. The CDR3 DNA, read in part, is TGCAGCGTTGACCCAGGGGTGAGGCAAGAGACC.

A word on this clone: With the read ending 3 residues before the CDR3 end, the germline J gene is used to fill in that end. The rearrangement links TRBV24-1 to TRBJ1-1, with D tentatively TRBD1 (6 bases). V was shortened by 6 bases and J by 7 bases, with 14 bases between the two germline ends. Germline CDR1 KGHDR, CDR2 SFDVKD. The CDR3 is made up of 13 amino acids. The CDR3 loop reads CATSRGGGNEAFF. CDR3 DNA (partial): TGTGCCACCAGTCGGGGGGGCGGGAATGAA.